Below are 14 T cell receptor beta chains sequenced from a single sample in a study of T-cell memory formation after mild COVID-19. Each CDR3 protein is one row after TCRdb ran MiXCR on the 5' RACE reads. Here the sample spans 180,000 or so distinct CDR3 sequences, around 15% being singletons. Sequences were obtained from PBMCs or a T cell subset sorted from them (not recorded which). The source is an adult woman who had mild COVID-19 (a few samples of this study predate the infection). Cell type and time point are not known.

V gene TRBV12-3 or TRBV12-4 combines with J gene TRBJ2-1; 9 bases match TRBD2. Unmatched junction bases numbered 5, after V lost 2 bases and J lost 3 bases. This CDR3 contains 16 residues. In nucleotides, the CDR3 is TGTGCCAGCAGTTTACGGCTAGCGGGGTTCTACAATGAGCAGTTCTTC. As protein: CASSLRLAGFYNEQFF.

The chain uses TRBV25-1 and TRBJ2-1; 7 nucleotides align to TRBD1. Trimming at V came to 3 bases and at J to 0 bases, leaving 5 bases not matched to a gene. CDR1 and CDR2 (germline): MGHDK, SYGVNS. The CDR3 contains 16 residues. The CDR3 reads CASSDMTGSSYNEQFF. Written as DNA, the CDR3 is TGTGCCAGCAGTGACATGACAGGGAGCTCCTACAATGAGCAGTTCTTC.

The chain is built from TRBV7-2 and TRBJ2-2; D is unresolved. V was pared by 3 bases and J by 1 base, with 6 bases between. The CDR3 covers 14 residues. Germline V gene sequence: CDR1 SGHTA, CDR2 FQGNSA. The CDR3: CASSFSRNTGELFF. For the CDR3, the DNA is TGTGCCAGCAGCTTTTCTAGGAACACCGGGGAGCTGTTTTTT.

The V gene is TRBV18, the J gene TRBJ1-1; D possibly corresponds to TRBD1 (5 bases). From germline, CDR1 is KGHSH and CDR2 LQKENI. The CDR3 is 15 amino acids. Trimming stripped 3 bases from V and 10 bases from J, with 21 bases between. The CDR3, as DNA: TGTGCCAGCTCACCCCTTCAGGCAGGGCGTTGGAGAGCTTTCTTT. The encoded protein is CASSPLQAGRWRAFF.

This clonotype was detected only a few times. The chain is built from TRBV5-1 and TRBJ2-1; TRBD2 agrees at 13 bases. J lost 0 bases, V lost 2 bases, and 8 bases had no gene match. CDR1 and CDR2 (germline): SGHRS, YFSETQ. The CDR3 covers 19 residues. The CDR3 DNA follows: TGCGCCAGCAGCTTCGCTAGGACTAGCGGGAGTCCCTCCTACAATGAGCAGTTCTTC. Protein: CASSFARTSGSPSYNEQFF. Combining the CDR3 with reference TRBV5-1 and TRBJ2-1 gives the whole variable domain KAGVTQTPRYLIKTRGQQVTLSCSPISGHRSVSWYQQTPGQGLQFLFEYFSETQRNKGNFPGRFSGRQFSNSRSEMNVSTLELGDSALYLCASSFARTSGSPSYNEQFFGPGTRLTVL.

The chain recombines TRBV5-1 with TRBJ1-3; D uncertain. Germline-derived CDR1 and CDR2 are SGHRS and YFSETQ. The ends were cut back, 4 bases at V and 8 bases at J, with 19 bases in the middle. The CDR3 contains 15 residues. Here the CDR3 DNA reads TGCGCCAGCAGCAAGGGTTCCGGGCTAGACTACACCATATATTTT. Translated, it gives CASSKGSGLDYTIYF.

This clonotype was seen more than once but under ten times. The rearrangement links TRBV7-8 to TRBJ2-5, with D possibly matching TRBD2 (5 bases). Germline CDR1 reads SGHVS; CDR2 reads FQNEAQ. Between the trimmed V and J ends, which lost 3 bases and 7 bases, there was a span of 15 bases. The CDR3 totals 14 residues. CDR3: CASSFKWGEWTQYF. The CDR3 DNA is TGTGCCAGCAGCTTTAAATGGGGAGAGTGGACCCAGTACTTC.

This clonotype was detected only a few times. V gene TRBV24-1 combines with J gene TRBJ2-7; 9 bases match TRBD1. Germline CDR1 reads KGHDR; CDR2 reads SFDVKD. Trimming at V came to 2 bases and at J to 5 bases, leaving 0 bases not matched to a gene. This CDR3 has 13 residues. The CDR3 reads CATSDWDRDEQYF. The DNA of the CDR3 is TGTGCCACCAGTGATTGGGACAGGGACGAGCAGTACTTC.

The V gene is TRBV29-1, the J gene TRBJ1-4; D might be TRBD1 (5 bases). V was clipped by 5 bases and J by 5 bases, with 12 bases between them. CDR3 length: 13 amino acids. The germline V gene has CDR1 SQVTM and CDR2 ANQGSEA. The DNA for the CDR3 is TGCAGCGTTATTGGGACCCGCAATGAAAAACTGTTTTTT. It codes for CSVIGTRNEKLFF.

The sample holds a few counts of this clonotype. The CDR3 is CASSLGQINTGELFF. DNA for the CDR3: TGTGCCAGCAGCTTGGGGCAGATCAACACCGGGGAGCTGTTTTTT. The chain carries TRBV5-5 and TRBJ2-2; the D is unclear. CDR3 size: 15 residues. V was cut by 0 bases and J by 2 bases, with 8 bases left in between. Germline V gene lookup returns CDR1 SGHKS and CDR2 YYEKEE (reference sequence).

V gene TRBV7-3 combines with J gene TRBJ2-3; TRBD2 matches at 8 bases. Germline assignment: CDR1 SGHTA and CDR2 FQGTGA. The CDR3 is 15 amino acids. V lost 1 base, J lost 1 base, and 1 base stayed unmatched. The CDR3 here is CASSLNGRGTDTQYF. The CDR3 DNA sequence: TGTGCCAGCAGCTTAAACGGGAGGGGCACAGATACGCAGTATTTT.

The rearrangement uses TRBV12-3 or TRBV12-4 and TRBJ2-5; TRBD1 is a possible D gene (5 bases). V lost 5 bases, J lost 5 bases, and 15 bases lay in between. The CDR3 totals 14 residues. The CDR3 here is CASSPAGLRETQYF. In DNA form, the CDR3 reads TGTGCCAGCAGTCCCGCAGGGCTACGGGAGACCCAGTACTTC.

The chain has TRBV5-1 and TRBJ1-4, with D possibly being TRBD1 (6 bases). The V gene's germline CDR1 is SGHRS and CDR2 YFSETQ. CDR3 length: 15 residues. The ends were cut back, 4 bases at V and 3 bases at J, with 13 bases in the middle. CDR3 in DNA: TGCGCCAGCAGCGCACCGGGACACCCTAATGAAAAACTGTTTTTT. This encodes CASSAPGHPNEKLFF.

The rearrangement uses TRBV5-1 and TRBJ1-1; D is ambiguous. Germline lookup yields CDR1 SGHRS and CDR2 YFSETQ. The length of the CDR3 is 14 residues. Trimming took 0 bases from V and 1 from J, leaving 7 bases between them. The CDR3, as DNA: TGCGCCAGCAGCTTGGACAGATCGAACACTGAAGCTTTCTTT. Translating gives CASSLDRSNTEAFF.